The entry below gives a single T cell receptor (beta chain) sequence along with its context. Its antigen is undetermined. These data are taken from a study of cytomegalovirus exposure and HLA in healthy donors. Study observations and caveats: A later analysis revealed that TCR association rates differed between HLA loci, peaking at DRB1 and bottoming out at HLA-C. Presence/absence analyses rested on an assumption that sequencing depth was roughly uniform across donors.

Researchers ran the PCR with 60 Vbeta and 13 Jbeta primers. Data came from immunoSEQ multiplex PCR; TCRdb stores just in-frame clones and leaves some out. Of some 45,000 clones listed, 70% to 80% are singletons. The source is a young man in good health and CMV-seronegative. What was sequenced was PBMCs.

CDR3 sequence (DNA): TGTGCCTGGAGTTCGACAGGTTATTTAGCTTTCTTT. Translated, it gives CAWSSTGYLAFF. The V call is TRBV30, the J call TRBJ1-1; tentative D call: TRBD1 (6 bases). The CDR3 is 12 residues long. V dropped 2 bases and J dropped 10 bases, with 14 bases sitting between them. Germline loops: CDR1 GTSNPN, CDR2 SVGIG (reference sequence).